These 15 T cell receptor beta chains originate from one sample sequenced in a study of control samples from healthy donors and cancer patients. TCRdb keeps only in-frame clones here, not all; method: immunoSEQ multiplex PCR. This table holds roughly 69,000 clones, 87% found once. The sequencing input was PBMCs. The receptors originated from a woman aged 45-65 years with head and neck cancer.

The genes are TRBV7-2 and TRBJ2-5; TRBD1 matches 12 bases. After removal of 5 bases from V and 5 bases from J, the junction contained 3 bases not matched to a gene. CDR1 and CDR2 from the germline V gene are SGHTA and FQGNSA. This CDR3 is 14 amino acids long. The CDR3 bases are TGTGCCAGCAGCGGGACAGGGGGCTTGGAGACCCAGTACTTC. Translating it yields CASSGTGGLETQYF.

The chain links TRBV5-8 to TRBJ2-3; perhaps D is TRBD1 or TRBD2 (8 bases each). The V end lost 0 bases, the J end lost 5 bases, and 25 bases lay between the germline ends. This CDR3 has 19 residues. Germline lookup yields CDR1 SGHTS and CDR2 YDEGEE. The CDR3 sequence: CASSLGYAGGQGKGDTQYF. CDR3 coding DNA: TGTGCCAGCAGCTTGGGGTATGCGGGAGGACAGGGAAAGGGAGATACGCAGTATTTT.

The chain has TRBV2 and TRBJ2-6, with D tentatively TRBD1 (6 bases). The V end was cut by 3 bases, the J end by 2 bases, with 8 bases between. CDR1 and CDR2 from the germline V gene are SNHLY and FYNNEI. This CDR3 spans 15 amino acids. Here the CDR3 reads CASSDRGAGANVLTF. The DNA for the CDR3 is TGTGCCAGCAGTGACAGGGGCGCTGGGGCCAACGTCCTGACTTTC.

This chain links TRBV5-1 with TRBJ1-4; 7 bases are shared with TRBD1. CDR1 and CDR2 from the germline V gene are SGHRS and YFSETQ. The ends lost 0 bases at V and 5 bases at J; junction bases unmatched: 7. The CDR3 has 16 residues. The CDR3 DNA reads as TGCGCCAGCAGCTTGGCCGGGGGACAGTCGAATGAAAAACTGTTTTTT. This encodes CASSLAGGQSNEKLFF.

J is TRBJ2-4 and V is TRBV6-1, with D perhaps matching TRBD2 (5 bases). Germline loops: CDR1 MNHNS, CDR2 SASEGT. The CDR3 is made up of 14 amino acids. V was pared by 1 base and J by 7 bases, with 11 bases between. For the CDR3, the DNA is TGTGCCAGCAGTGAAGACCGGGGTCGGAACATTCAGTACTTC. This translates into CASSEDRGRNIQYF.

The gene calls are TRBV7-2 and TRBJ2-7, with 7 bases fitting TRBD2. Germline-derived CDR1 and CDR2 are SGHTA and FQGNSA. The CDR3 is made up of 18 amino acids. V gave up 5 bases and J gave up 2 bases; unmatched junction bases: 18. In DNA form, the CDR3 reads TGTGCCAGCAGCGCAGATAGGGGAGAGGGCGCGGGAGCCTACGAGCAGTACTTC. Translated, it gives CASSADRGEGAGAYEQYF. Using reference TRBV7-2 and TRBJ2-7 for the parts outside the CDR3, the full variable domain is GAGVSQSPSNKVTEKGKDVELRCDPISGHTALYWYRQSLGQGLEFLIYFQGNSAPDKSGLPSDRFSAERTGGSVSTLTIQRTQQEDSAVYLCASSADRGEGAGAYEQYFGPGTRLTVT.

This chain connects TRBV5-4 to TRBJ2-7; the match to TRBD2 covers 12 bases. The CDR3 runs to 14 residues. CDR1 is SGHNT and CDR2 is YYREEE in the germline V gene (reference sequence). Unmatched junction bases numbered 3, after V lost 4 bases and J lost 4 bases. The DNA of the CDR3 is TGTGCCAGCAGCACCGGGACTAGCGGGTACGAGCAGTACTTC. Translation: CASSTGTSGYEQYF. Based on the CDR3 plus reference TRBV5-4 and TRBJ2-7, the full variable domain is ETGVTQSPTHLIKTRGQQVTLRCSSQSGHNTVSWYQQALGQGPQFIFQYYREEENGRGNFPPRFSGLQFPNYSSELNVNALELDDSALYLCASSTGTSGYEQYFGPGTRLTVT.

This chain uses TRBV6-2 or TRBV6-3 with TRBJ1-6; D not resolved. The germline V gene has CDR1 MNHEY and CDR2 SVGEGT. CDR3 size: 14 residues. V lost 3 bases, J lost 10 bases, and 13 bases lay in between. The CDR3 DNA reads TGTGCCAGCAGTTATAGAAACAGTGGATCACCCCTCCACTTT. It yields the protein CASSYRNSGSPLHF.

The rearrangement joins TRBV11-2 to TRBJ1-2, with D maybe TRBD1 (5 bases). This CDR3 comprises 14 residues. The V and J ends lost 7 bases and 5 bases respectively, with 17 bases between them. CDR1 is SGHAT and CDR2 is FQNNGV in the germline V gene. The CDR3 coding sequence is TGTGCCAGCACCCCGTTGGGAGGGGTTTATGGCTACACCTTC. This codes for CASTPLGGVYGYTF.

The chain uses TRBV6-4 and TRBJ2-2; perhaps TRBD1 as D (8 bases). This CDR3 is 15 amino acids long. The V gene's germline CDR1 is MRHNA and CDR2 SNTAGT. Trimming removed 3 bases from V and 4 bases from J, with 12 bases in between. Here the CDR3 reads CASSEQGEGTGELFF. The CDR3 bases are TGTGCCAGCAGTGAACAGGGGGAGGGCACCGGGGAGCTGTTTTTT.

This chain joins TRBV4-1 and TRBJ2-7, with D perhaps TRBD1 or TRBD2 (5 bases each). The germline V gene encodes CDR1 MGHRA and CDR2 YSYEKL. The CDR3 extends over 14 amino acids. The V gene lost 0 bases and the J gene lost 3 bases, with 9 bases spanning the gap. In nucleotides, the CDR3 is TGCGCCAGCAGCCAAGATGAGGGGATCTACGAGCAGTACTTC. Translated, it gives CASSQDEGIYEQYF.

The chain uses TRBV6-1 and TRBJ2-1; TRBD1 matches 10 bases. With V trimmed by 0 bases and J by 7 bases, 6 bases remained unmatched. Looked up from germline, CDR1 is MNHNS and CDR2 is SASEGT. CDR3 length: 16 amino acids. CDR3 protein: CASSEAATGGFNEQFF. For the CDR3, the DNA is TGTGCCAGCAGTGAAGCGGCGACAGGGGGCTTTAATGAGCAGTTCTTC.

The chain couples TRBV6-1 to TRBJ1-3; D ambiguous. CDR3 length equals 13 residues. Trimming left V 1 base short and J 11 bases short, with 12 bases between. The germline V gene encodes CDR1 MNHNS and CDR2 SASEGT. The CDR3 DNA reads as TGTGCCAGCAGTGAAGGGGGAGTTGTCGCCATATATTTT. This gives the protein CASSEGGVVAIYF.

This chain uses TRBV27 with TRBJ2-3, with D unresolved. The CDR3 covers 13 residues. The germline CDR1 and CDR2 sequences are MNHEY and SMNVEV (reference sequence). V dropped 3 bases and J dropped 5 bases, with 9 bases sitting between them. The CDR3 region has the DNA TGTGCCAGCAGTTTTAGTGGTCAAGATACGCAGTATTTT. This translates into CASSFSGQDTQYF.

The rearrangement joins TRBV19 to TRBJ2-1; unclear D gene. The germline V and J ends were trimmed by 1 base and 2 bases, with 6 bases remaining between them. Germline CDR1 is LNHDA and CDR2 is SQIVND (reference sequence). The CDR3 sequence is 14 residues long. The CDR3 DNA is TGTGCCAGTAGTATAGTAGCAGCCTACAATGAGCAGTTCTTC. Its protein product is CASSIVAAYNEQFF.